The 17 T cell receptor beta chains below come from one sample, sequenced in a study of blood T cell repertoires in COVID-19. Data came from immunoSEQ multiplex PCR; TCRdb stores just in-frame clones and leaves some out. The data show approximately 200,000 clones, with roughly 80% seen just once and more than 9% held by the top ten. The sample comprised peripheral blood. The receptors shown here come from a woman aged 80 or over with acute or convalescent COVID-19.

The rearrangement links TRBV5-1 to TRBJ1-3; tentatively, D is TRBD1 (5 bases). The CDR3 length is 16 residues. Per germline, CDR1 SGHRS and CDR2 YFSETQ. V was clipped by 0 bases and J by 3 bases, with 13 bases between them. CDR3 protein: CASSLAGGSYGNTIYF. DNA for the CDR3: TGCGCCAGCAGCTTGGCCGGGGGGAGCTATGGAAACACCATATATTTT.

The chain couples TRBV11-3 to TRBJ2-5, with 7 bases identical to TRBD1. Germline V lookup: CDR1 SGHNT, CDR2 YENEEA. The V segment lost 1 base and the J segment 0 bases; nucleotides outside the gene matches: 5. The CDR3 totals 16 residues. The CDR3 is CASSLGTGIYQETQYF. Written as DNA, the CDR3 is TGTGCCAGCAGCTTAGGGACAGGCATATACCAAGAGACCCAGTACTTC.

The chain is built from TRBV12-3 or TRBV12-4 and TRBJ2-5, with TRBD2 identical over 8 bases. Losses at the gene ends were 6 bases for V and 4 bases for J; bases not matched to a gene: 4. The CDR3 runs to 13 residues. The DNA of the CDR3 is TGTGCCAGCAGCGGGGGGGGCAGAGAGACCCAGTACTTC. It specifies CASSGGGRETQYF.

This chain uses TRBV2 with TRBJ2-7, with D perhaps matching TRBD1 (6 bases). Deletions cut 7 bases from V and 6 bases from J, with 22 bases between. Germline-derived CDR1 and CDR2 are SNHLY and FYNNEI. The CDR3 contains 15 residues. The CDR3 sequence: CASNPSRAGVREQYF. The CDR3 DNA sequence: TGTGCCAGCAACCCCTCTCGGGCAGGGGTTCGCGAGCAGTACTTC.

The chain uses TRBV6-2 or TRBV6-3 and TRBJ1-1; D gene uncertain. The CDR3 runs 13 residues. V lost 0 bases and J lost 11, with 13 bases in between. CDR1 MNHEY and CDR2 SVGEGT come from the germline V gene. CDR3 sequence reads: CASSYSAASWAFF. The CDR3 region has the DNA TGTGCCAGCAGTTACTCGGCCGCTTCTTGGGCTTTCTTT.

This clone was found once. The rearrangement uses TRBV11-3 and TRBJ1-2; the match to TRBD1 covers 8 bases. Germline CDR1 reads SGHNT; CDR2 reads YENEEA. The CDR3 runs to 15 residues. J lost 7 bases, V lost 1 base, and 8 bases had no gene match. In DNA, the CDR3 is TGTGCCAGCAGCTTAGGGACAGGGCAGTCTAGTGGCTACACCTTC. This gives the protein CASSLGTGQSSGYTF.

The CDR3, as DNA: TGTGCCAGCAGCGCCGTTCGGAGCTCTGGAAACACCATATATTTT. Protein sequence: CASSAVRSSGNTIYF. V gene TRBV5-6 combines with J gene TRBJ1-3, with D unresolved. The CDR3 runs 15 residues. V gave up 4 bases and J gave up 0 bases, with 11 bases separating them. CDR1 SGHDT and CDR2 YYEEEE come from the germline V gene.

As DNA, the CDR3 is TGTGCCAGCAGCCAAGATTGGGGCGGGGCCACAGATACGCAGTATTTT. Translated, it gives CASSQDWGGATDTQYF. The chain carries TRBV3-1 (or the pseudogene TRBV3-2) and TRBJ2-3; TRBD2 might be the D (6 bases). Germline values: CDR1 LGHDT, CDR2 YNNKEL (reference sequence). V dropped 0 bases and J dropped 2 bases, with 12 bases sitting between them. CDR3 size: 16 residues.

The chain combines TRBV4-3 with TRBJ2-3; 10 positions agree with TRBD2. Unmatched junction bases numbered 6, after V lost 1 base and J lost 5 bases. Germline lookup yields CDR1 LGHNA and CDR2 YSLEER. The CDR3 extends over 16 amino acids. The DNA for the CDR3 is TGCGCCAGCAGCCAAGGCCTAGCGGGGGAAATAGATACGCAGTATTTT. It yields the protein CASSQGLAGEIDTQYF.

The chain combines TRBV10-3 with TRBJ1-2, with 7 bases fitting TRBD1. CDR3 length: 15 residues. Germline-derived CDR1 and CDR2 are ENHRY and SYGVKD. V shed 5 bases, J shed 3 bases, and the junction held 9 bases outside the gene matches. CDR3 in DNA: TGTGCCATCAGTCTAGAACAGGGGTTTGACTATGGCTACACCTTC. Translated: CAISLEQGFDYGYTF.

The chain combines TRBV7-2 with TRBJ1-2; 9 nucleotides agree with TRBD1. CDR3 length equals 15 residues. The V gene end was trimmed by 3 bases and the J gene end by 5 bases; junction bases not matched to a gene: 7. Germline values: CDR1 SGHTA, CDR2 FQGNSA. CDR3 sequence: CASSLGDRAGYGYTF. Here the CDR3 DNA reads TGTGCCAGCAGCTTGGGGGACAGGGCTGGTTATGGCTACACCTTC. The variable domain in full, with the rest retrieved from reference TRBV7-2 and TRBJ1-2, is GAGVSQSPSNKVTEKGKDVELRCDPISGHTALYWYRQSLGQGLEFLIYFQGNSAPDKSGLPSDRFSAERTGGSVSTLTIQRTQQEDSAVYLCASSLGDRAGYGYTFGSGTRLTVV.

This chain uses TRBV19 with TRBJ2-6; TRBD1 agrees at 11 bases. The V and J ends lost 6 bases and 0 bases, in that order; junction bases with no gene match: 16. This CDR3 region has 21 residues. The germline V gene has CDR1 LNHDA and CDR2 SQIVND (reference sequence). The CDR3 loop is CASSLVPGQGVISSGANVLTF. As DNA, the CDR3 is TGTGCCAGTAGCTTGGTACCGGGACAGGGGGTTATTTCCTCTGGGGCCAACGTCCTGACTTTC. Full variable domain (outside the CDR3, taken from reference TRBV19 and TRBJ2-6): DGGITQSPKYLFRKEGQNVTLSCEQNLNHDAMYWYRQDPGQGLRLIYYSQIVNDFQKGDIAEGYSVSREKKESFPLTVTSAQKNPTAFYLCASSLVPGQGVISSGANVLTFGAGSRLTVL.

The V call is TRBV24-1, the J call TRBJ2-1; 9 bases match TRBD1. The CDR3 length is 17 residues. Germline assignment: CDR1 KGHDR and CDR2 SFDVKD. V trimming: 3 bases; J trimming: 6 bases; junction bases outside the gene matches: 11. The CDR3: CATSDGPGTGIFNEQFF. In nucleotides, the CDR3 is TGTGCCACCAGTGATGGGCCCGGGACAGGGATCTTCAATGAGCAGTTCTTC.

The V gene is TRBV6-5, the J gene TRBJ2-7, with 9 bases identical to TRBD2. Germline assignment: CDR1 MNHEY and CDR2 SVGAGI. Trimming cost V 8 bases and J 2 bases; bases outside gene matches: 10. The CDR3 totals 15 residues. CDR3 sequence: CASQLAGYGAYEQYF. CDR3 coding DNA: TGTGCCAGCCAACTAGCGGGTTATGGGGCCTACGAGCAGTACTTC.

This sequence joins TRBV19 and TRBJ1-6, with unresolved D. Germline V lookup: CDR1 LNHDA, CDR2 SQIVND (reference sequence). This CDR3 contains 16 residues. The V gene lost 5 bases and the J gene lost 0 bases, with 11 bases spanning the gap. The CDR3 here is CASSSRGDSYNSPLHF. As DNA, the CDR3 is TGTGCCAGTAGTTCCCGCGGGGACTCCTATAATTCACCCCTCCACTTT.

The chain has TRBV19 and TRBJ2-3; 10 bases agree with TRBD1. The V and J ends lost 5 bases and 2 bases, in that order; junction bases with no gene match: 1. The CDR3 consists of 14 residues. In germline, CDR1 is LNHDA, CDR2 SQIVND (reference sequence). CDR3 region: CASSGTGVTDTQYF. CDR3 nucleotide sequence: TGTGCCAGTAGTGGGACAGGGGTCACAGATACGCAGTATTTT.

The chain combines TRBV7-2 with TRBJ1-4, with no clear D. The CDR3 has 15 residues. Germline assignment: CDR1 SGHTA and CDR2 FQGNSA. The V and J ends lost 5 bases and 0 bases respectively, with 10 bases between them. CDR3 amino acids: CASSLKPATNEKLFF. CDR3 DNA: TGTGCCAGCAGCCTCAAACCGGCAACTAATGAAAAACTGTTTTTT. Looking up the rest from reference TRBV7-2 and TRBJ1-4 gives the full variable domain: GAGVSQSPSNKVTEKGKDVELRCDPISGHTALYWYRQSLGQGLEFLIYFQGNSAPDKSGLPSDRFSAERTGGSVSTLTIQRTQQEDSAVYLCASSLKPATNEKLFFGSGTQLSVL.